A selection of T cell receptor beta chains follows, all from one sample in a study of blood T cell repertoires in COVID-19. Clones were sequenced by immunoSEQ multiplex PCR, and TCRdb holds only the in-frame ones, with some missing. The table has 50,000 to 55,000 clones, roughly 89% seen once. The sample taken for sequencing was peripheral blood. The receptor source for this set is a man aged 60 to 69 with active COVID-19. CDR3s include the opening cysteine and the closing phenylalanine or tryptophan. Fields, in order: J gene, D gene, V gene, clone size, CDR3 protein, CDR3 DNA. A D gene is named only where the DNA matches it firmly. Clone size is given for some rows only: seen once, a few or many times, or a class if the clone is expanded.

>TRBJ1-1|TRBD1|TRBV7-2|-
CASRRGPTEAFF
TGTGCCAGCCGCAGGGGGCCCACTGAAGCTTTCTTT
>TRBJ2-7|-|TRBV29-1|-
CSVESGGGYEQYF
TGCAGCGTTGAATCTGGGGGAGGCTACGAGCAGTACTTC
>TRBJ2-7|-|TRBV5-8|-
CASSLAGVRAISYEQYF
TGTGCCAGCAGCTTGGCCGGTGTCCGCGCTATATCCTACGAGCAGTACTTC
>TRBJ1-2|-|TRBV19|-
CASRPGVYGYTF
TGTGCCAGTCGCCCAGGCGTTTATGGCTACACCTTC
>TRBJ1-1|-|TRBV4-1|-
CASSQDTGNTEAFF
TGCGCCAGCAGCCAAGATACAGGGAACACTGAAGCTTTCTTT
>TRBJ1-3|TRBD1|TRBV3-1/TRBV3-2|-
CASSQLDRGGNTIYF
TGTGCCAGCAGCCAACTCGACAGGGGTGGAAACACCATATATTTT
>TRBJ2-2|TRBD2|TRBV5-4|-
CASSGAGGWTGELFF
TGTGCCAGCAGCGGGGCGGGAGGATGGACCGGGGAGCTGTTTTTT
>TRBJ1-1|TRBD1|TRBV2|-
CASSEEGQGMTEAFF
TGTGCCAGCAGTGAAGAGGGACAGGGGATGACTGAAGCTTTCTTT
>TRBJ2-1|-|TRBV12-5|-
CASGLIHPDSTKFF
TGTGCTAGTGGTTTGATCCACCCGGACTCGACGAAGTTCTTC
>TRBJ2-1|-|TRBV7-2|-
CASSLPASDEQFF
TGTGCCAGCAGCTTACCCGCTAGCGATGAGCAGTTCTTC
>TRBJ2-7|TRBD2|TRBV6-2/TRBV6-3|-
CASSYGGGSYEQYF
TGTGCCAGCAGTTACGGCGGGGGTTCCTACGAGCAGTACTTC
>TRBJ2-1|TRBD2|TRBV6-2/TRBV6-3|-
CASSPLAGGYNEQFF
TGTGCCAGCAGTCCCCTAGCGGGAGGGTACAATGAGCAGTTCTTC
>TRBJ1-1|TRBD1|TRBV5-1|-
CASSSMPRTGGDGTEAFF
TGCGCCAGCAGCTCTATGCCCCGGACAGGGGGCGACGGGACTGAAGCTTTCTTT
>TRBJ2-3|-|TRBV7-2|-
CASTNTDTQYF
TGTGCCAGCACAAACACAGATACGCAGTATTTT
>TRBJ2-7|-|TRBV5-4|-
CASSLGTDYEQYF
TGTGCCAGCAGCTTGGGAACAGACTACGAGCAGTACTTC
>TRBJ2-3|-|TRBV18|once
CASSPPSGDTQYF
TGTGCCAGCTCACCACCTTCCGGAGATACGCAGTATTTT
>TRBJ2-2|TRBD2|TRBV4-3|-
CASSQGWREGTGELFF
TGCGCCAGCAGCCAAGGCTGGCGGGAGGGCACCGGGGAGCTGTTTTTT
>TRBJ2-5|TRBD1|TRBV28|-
CASSLTRGPQTQYF
TGTGCCAGCAGTTTAACCAGGGGGCCTCAGACCCAGTACTTC
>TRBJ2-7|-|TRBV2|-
CASSEGGTGLYEQYF
TGTGCCAGCAGTGAAGGCGGAACAGGGTTGTACGAGCAGTACTTC
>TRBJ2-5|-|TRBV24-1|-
CAASRGEETQYF
TGTGCCGCCTCCAGGGGGGAAGAGACCCAGTACTTC
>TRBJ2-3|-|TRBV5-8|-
CASSLLHTDTQYF
TGTGCCAGCAGCTTGTTACACACAGATACGCAGTATTTT
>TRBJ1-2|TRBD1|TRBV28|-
CASSFRDRDGYTF
TGTGCCAGCAGTTTTCGGGACAGGGATGGCTACACCTTC
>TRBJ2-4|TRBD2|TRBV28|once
CASSFGLAGGLAKNIQYF
TGTGCCAGCAGTTTTGGACTAGCGGGAGGGCTAGCCAAAAACATTCAGTACTTC
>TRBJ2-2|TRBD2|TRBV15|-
CATSRLAGVTGELFF
TGTGCCACCAGCAGGCTAGCGGGAGTAACCGGGGAGCTGTTTTTT
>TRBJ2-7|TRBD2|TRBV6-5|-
CASSYSGGSSEQYF
TGTGCCAGCAGTTACTCGGGCGGGAGCAGCGAGCAGTACTTC
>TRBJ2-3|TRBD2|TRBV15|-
CATSRDLLAGVYDTQYF
TGTGCCACCAGCAGAGATTTGTTAGCGGGAGTTTACGATACGCAGTATTTT
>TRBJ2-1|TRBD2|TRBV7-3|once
CASSLRGLAGVPEQFF
TGTGCCAGCAGCTTAAGGGGACTAGCGGGAGTACCTGAGCAGTTCTTC
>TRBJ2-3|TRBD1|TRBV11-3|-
CASSQRIGQGAVRTDTQYF
TGTGCCAGCAGCCAGAGGATTGGACAGGGGGCAGTTAGGACAGATACGCAGTATTTT
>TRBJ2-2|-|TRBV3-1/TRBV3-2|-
CASSQETETGELFF
TGTGCCAGCAGCCAAGAGACAGAAACCGGGGAGCTGTTTTTT
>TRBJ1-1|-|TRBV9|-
CASSVQGGTEAFF
TGTGCCAGCAGCGTACAGGGTGGCACTGAAGCTTTCTTT
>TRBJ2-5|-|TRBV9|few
CASSVGAGPQTQYF
TGTGCCAGCAGCGTAGGGGCAGGGCCTCAGACTCAGTACTTC
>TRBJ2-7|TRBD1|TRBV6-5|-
CASGQGIMEQYF
TGTGCCAGCGGACAGGGTATCATGGAGCAGTACTTC
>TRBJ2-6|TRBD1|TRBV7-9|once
CASSWTGGTGANVLTF
TGTGCCAGCAGTTGGACAGGGGGAACTGGGGCCAACGTCCTGACTTTC
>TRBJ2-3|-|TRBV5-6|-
CASSPGYRVTDTQYF
TGTGCCAGCAGCCCCGGGTACAGGGTCACAGATACGCAGTATTTT
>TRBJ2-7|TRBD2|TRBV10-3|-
CAIKRASGSDYEQYF
TGTGCCATCAAAAGGGCTAGCGGGTCCGATTACGAGCAGTACTTC
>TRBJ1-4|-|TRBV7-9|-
CASSLASRNEKLFF
TGTGCCAGCAGCTTAGCCAGTCGTAATGAAAAACTGTTTTTT
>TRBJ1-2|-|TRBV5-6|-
CASSLGLRTDF
TGTGCCAGCAGCTTGGGACTTAGAACGGACTTC
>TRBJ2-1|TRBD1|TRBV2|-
CASSPRDSYNEQFF
TGTGCCAGCAGTCCCCGGGACAGCTACAATGAGCAGTTCTTC
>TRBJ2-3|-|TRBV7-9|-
CASSLGRSTDTQYF
TGTGCCAGCAGCTTAGGCCGGAGCACAGATACGCAGTATTTT
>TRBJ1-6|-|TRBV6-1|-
CASSETADNSPLHF
TGTGCCAGCAGTGAAACAGCAGATAATTCACCCCTCCACTTT
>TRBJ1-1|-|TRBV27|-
CASSLYPGDTEAFF
TGTGCCAGCAGTTTATACCCGGGAGACACTGAAGCTTTCTTT
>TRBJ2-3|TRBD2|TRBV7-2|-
CASSLRRLSGRPTDTQYF
TGTGCCAGCAGCTTACGTCGGCTGAGCGGGAGGCCCACAGATACGCAGTATTTT
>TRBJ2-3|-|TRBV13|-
CASSPSTDTQYF
TGTGCCAGCAGCCCTTCCACAGATACGCAGTATTTT
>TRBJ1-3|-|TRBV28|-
CASSSSGGGGNTIYF
TGTGCCAGCAGTTCAAGTGGGGGGGGCGGAAACACCATATATTTT
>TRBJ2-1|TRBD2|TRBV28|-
CASSRAGGAYNEQFF
TGTGCCAGCAGCCGAGCGGGAGGGGCCTACAATGAGCAGTTCTTC
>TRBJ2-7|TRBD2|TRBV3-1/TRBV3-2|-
CASSQVPGGSEQYF
TGTGCCAGCAGCCAAGTGCCGGGAGGGAGCGAGCAGTACTTC
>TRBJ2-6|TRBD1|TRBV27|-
CASSFWDRDSGANVLTF
TGTGCCAGCAGTTTTTGGGACAGGGATTCTGGGGCCAACGTCCTGACTTTC
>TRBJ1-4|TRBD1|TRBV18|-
CASSPVAGGEKLFF
TGTGCCAGCTCACCTGTCGCAGGGGGGGAAAAACTGTTTTTT
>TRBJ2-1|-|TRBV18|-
CASSPARDGEQFF
TGTGCCAGCTCACCGGCCAGGGATGGTGAGCAGTTCTTC
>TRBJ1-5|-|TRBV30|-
CAWSLQGYQPQHF
TGTGCCTGGAGTTTACAGGGATACCAGCCCCAGCATTTT
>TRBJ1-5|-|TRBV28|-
CASSGPVSNQPQHF
TGTGCCAGCAGTGGCCCAGTTAGCAATCAGCCCCAGCATTTT
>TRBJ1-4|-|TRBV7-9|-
CASSLPRLQGFNEKLFF
TGTGCCAGCAGCTTACCTAGACTACAGGGTTTTAATGAAAAACTGTTTTTT
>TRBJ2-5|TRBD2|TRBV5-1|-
CASSSGGRAETQYF
TGCGCCAGCAGCTCTGGCGGGAGGGCAGAGACCCAGTACTTC
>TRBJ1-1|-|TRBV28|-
CASSMFQGSTEAFF
TGTGCCAGCAGCATGTTTCAGGGGTCCACTGAAGCTTTCTTT
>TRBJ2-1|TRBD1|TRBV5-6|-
CASSPGQGRDNEQFF
TGTGCCAGCAGCCCGGGACAGGGAAGGGACAATGAGCAGTTCTTC